This T cell receptor beta chain came from a study of CD8 T cells in Susac syndrome. A quantity of roughly 0.5 to 1 ug RNA underwent reverse transcription using random hexamers. TCRdb fed the immunoSEQ multiplex PCR reads into MiXCR, producing one record per CDR3 protein. Here the sample spans about 210,000 distinct CDR3 sequences, over 90% being singletons. The count of this clonotype is one. The CDR3 has 13 amino acids. V lost 6 bases and J lost 5, with 16 bases in between. The V gene's germline CDR1 is DFQATT and CDR2 SNEGSKA (reference sequence). The sequenced sample consisted of CD4+ T cells from PBMCs. This receptor was identified in a human donor with Susac syndrome. The chain is built from TRBV20-1 and TRBJ2-5; D is possibly TRBD1 (6 bases). The CDR3 spells CSAFKGVRETQYF. Written as DNA, the CDR3 is TGCAGTGCCTTTAAGGGGGTGAGGGAGACCCAGTACTTC.